These T cell receptor beta chains were read from a single sample in a study of response to subunit inactivated influenza vaccine. In TCRdb, the RT-PCR reads were re-called with MiXCR into one record per CDR3 protein. This table holds about 650,000 distinct CDR3 sequences, 14% found once. The input for sequencing was PBMCs from blood, taken approximately 15 days before vaccination. These receptors were obtained from a man between 50 and 59 years old who received an inactivated influenza vaccine. CDR3s include the opening cysteine and the closing phenylalanine or tryptophan. D genes are given only for firm matches. Some rows have no size entry. The others give once, few or many, or a class for an expanded clone.

J gene,V gene,clone size,D gene,CDR3 protein,CDR3 DNA
TRBJ1-5,TRBV4-2,few,NA,CASSPPQILSNQPQHF,TGTGCCAGCAGCCCCCCACAGATCCTTAGCAATCAGCCCCAGCATTTT
TRBJ2-1,TRBV3-1,NA,NA,CASSQVGVVDEQFF,TGTGCCAGCAGCCAAGTCGGGGTGGTGGATGAGCAGTTCTTC
TRBJ2-3,TRBV20-1,few,TRBD2,CSARVLAGYADTQYF,TGCAGTGCTAGAGTTCTAGCGGGTTACGCAGATACGCAGTATTTT
TRBJ2-3,TRBV12-3/TRBV12-4,NA,NA,CASSLAHGIPDTQYF,TGTGCCAGCAGTTTAGCGCACGGGATCCCAGATACGCAGTATTTT
TRBJ2-5,TRBV7-9,few,NA,CASSKGTPGVTQYF,TGTGCCAGCAGCAAGGGGACTCCCGGGGTGACCCAGTACTTC
TRBJ2-5,TRBV29-1,few,NA,CSVSLRLQETQYF,TGCAGCGTTAGTTTGCGGCTCCAAGAGACCCAGTACTTC
TRBJ1-4,TRBV27,few,NA,CASSLRLREKLFF,TGTGCCAGCAGTTTAAGGCTTAGGGAAAAACTGTTTTTT
TRBJ2-3,TRBV5-1,few,NA,CASSLAALKSTDTQYF,TGCGCCAGCAGCTTGGCGGCTTTGAAGAGCACAGATACGCAGTATTTT
TRBJ2-3,TRBV5-1,few,NA,CASRPQTGSGDTQYF,TGCGCCAGCAGACCACAAACAGGGTCCGGAGATACGCAGTATTTT
TRBJ1-1,TRBV6-1,NA,NA,CACFRDGNTEAFF,TGTGCCTGCTTCCGGGACGGTAACACTGAAGCTTTCTTT
TRBJ1-1,TRBV11-2,NA,TRBD1,CASSSTGTVNTEAFF,TGTGCCAGCAGCTCAACCGGGACAGTAAACACTGAAGCTTTCTTT
TRBJ2-5,TRBV5-5,NA,TRBD2,CASSSEVRGGQETQYF,TGTGCCAGCAGCTCGGAGGTGCGGGGGGGCCAGGAGACCCAGTACTTC
TRBJ2-1,TRBV5-1,few,NA,CASSLDVLNEQFF,TGCGCCAGCAGCTTGGACGTTTTGAATGAGCAGTTCTTC
TRBJ2-1,TRBV24-1,NA,TRBD1,CATSEPGQGGYNEQFF,TGTGCCACCAGTGAACCGGGACAGGGGGGTTACAATGAGCAGTTCTTC
TRBJ2-3,TRBV6-2/TRBV6-3,few,NA,CASSYSIRAKGTDTQYF,TGTGCCAGCAGTTACTCGATTCGGGCCAAGGGCACAGATACGCAGTATTTT
TRBJ2-3,TRBV3-1,NA,NA,CASSQEKDTDTQYF,TGTGCCAGCAGCCAAGAGAAGGACACAGATACGCAGTATTTT
TRBJ2-1,TRBV9,NA,TRBD2,CASSAIPSGRATEQFF,TGTGCCAGCAGCGCCATCCCTAGCGGGAGGGCCACTGAGCAGTTCTTC
TRBJ2-3,TRBV5-5,many,TRBD2,CASRRTSGSGDTQYF,TGTGCCAGCAGACGGACTAGCGGGAGCGGGGATACGCAGTATTTT
TRBJ2-7,TRBV4-2,few,NA,CASSQDVRGTYEQYF,TGTGCCAGCAGCCAAGATGTAAGGGGCACCTACGAGCAGTACTTC
TRBJ1-5,TRBV3-1,many,NA,CASSQGWGNQPQHF,TGTGCCAGCAGCCAAGGATGGGGCAATCAGCCCCAGCATTTT
TRBJ1-1,TRBV20-1,few,NA,CSAGEAFF,TGCAGTGCGGGGGAAGCTTTCTTT
TRBJ1-3,TRBV4-3,NA,NA,CASSQDTVGGNTIYF,TGCGCCAGCAGCCAAGACACCGTTGGGGGAAACACCATATATTTT
TRBJ1-1,TRBV29-1,many,NA,CSAIPYGSNTEAFF,TGCAGCGCTATACCGTATGGGTCGAACACTGAAGCTTTCTTT
TRBJ1-1,TRBV4-3,few,TRBD1,CASSQETGAWAEAFF,TGCGCCAGCAGCCAAGAAACAGGGGCTTGGGCTGAAGCTTTCTTT
TRBJ2-6,TRBV4-1,NA,NA,CASSLADSGANVLTF,TGCGCCAGCAGCTTAGCAGACTCTGGGGCCAACGTCCTGACTTTC
TRBJ2-3,TRBV30,few,NA,CAWNWGTSTDTQYF,TGTGCCTGGAACTGGGGAACTAGCACAGATACGCAGTATTTT
TRBJ2-1,TRBV4-1,few,NA,CASSQGAGRSYNEQFF,TGCGCCAGCAGCCAAGGGGCCGGCCGCTCCTACAATGAGCAGTTCTTC
TRBJ1-4,TRBV12-5,few,TRBD1,CASGLVGQDTNEKLFF,TGTGCTAGTGGTTTGGTCGGACAGGACACTAATGAAAAACTGTTTTTT
TRBJ2-3,TRBV7-8,many,TRBD2,CASSAGLAGRGDTQYF,TGTGCCAGCAGCGCTGGACTAGCGGGGCGGGGAGATACGCAGTATTTT
TRBJ2-7,TRBV12-3/TRBV12-4,NA,NA,CASSPTGTPYEQYF,TGTGCCAGCAGTCCCACCGGGACTCCCTACGAGCAGTACTTC
TRBJ2-2,TRBV7-9,many,NA,CASKANTGELFF,TGTGCCAGCAAAGCGAACACCGGGGAGCTGTTTTTT
TRBJ2-7,TRBV7-8,few,NA,CASSLPYYEQYF,TGTGCCAGCAGCTTACCTTACTACGAGCAGTACTTC
TRBJ1-1,TRBV3-1,few,NA,CASSQVSGKTEAFF,TGTGCCAGCAGCCAAGTCTCTGGTAAAACTGAAGCTTTCTTT
TRBJ2-2,TRBV6-1,few,NA,CASSDTFRIGELFF,TGTGCCAGCAGTGACACTTTTAGAATCGGGGAGCTGTTTTTT
TRBJ2-1,TRBV5-1,NA,TRBD2,CTSSQGGSHNEQFF,TGCACCAGCAGCCAGGGAGGGTCTCACAATGAGCAGTTCTTC
TRBJ1-5,TRBV15,NA,NA,CATSRGTPSNQPQHF,TGTGCCACCAGCAGAGGGACACCCAGCAATCAGCCCCAGCATTTT
TRBJ1-2,TRBV4-1,NA,TRBD1,CASSQEPADRVWDDYGYTF,TGCGCCAGCAGCCAAGAGCCGGCAGACAGGGTTTGGGACGACTATGGCTACACCTTC
TRBJ2-5,TRBV7-8,once,NA,CASSSTRRGTQYF,TGTGCCAGCAGCTCTACGCGTCGGGGGACCCAGTACTTC
TRBJ2-2,TRBV3-1,few,NA,CASSRPGSFAGELFF,TGTGCCAGCAGCCGACCGGGGAGTTTTGCCGGGGAGCTGTTTTTT
TRBJ2-7,TRBV5-5,NA,NA,CASSFSRGRGGEQYF,TGTGCCAGCAGCTTTAGCAGAGGCCGGGGCGGCGAGCAGTACTTC
TRBJ2-5,TRBV2,NA,NA,CASVTVRETQYF,TGTGCCAGCGTGACCGTGAGGGAGACCCAGTACTTC
TRBJ2-2,TRBV9,NA,TRBD2,CATGRGNTGELFF,TGTGCCACCGGGAGGGGGAACACCGGGGAGCTGTTTTTT
TRBJ2-7,TRBV6-2/TRBV6-3,few,NA,CASRLRAHSYEQYF,TGTGCCAGCAGACTCAGGGCTCACTCCTACGAGCAGTACTTC
TRBJ2-6,TRBV5-1,once,NA,CASSLELGPGANVLTF,TGCGCCAGCAGCTTGGAGTTGGGCCCTGGGGCCAACGTCCTGACTTTC
TRBJ2-2,TRBV19,NA,TRBD2,CASTDSTGTIAGELFF,TGTGCCAGTACCGATTCTACCGGGACTATCGCCGGGGAGCTGTTTTTT
TRBJ2-1,TRBV20-1,NA,NA,CSAKGPGLEQFF,TGCAGTGCTAAAGGCCCGGGGCTTGAGCAGTTCTTC
TRBJ2-7,TRBV2,NA,TRBD2,CASSDTSGTSHGQYF,TGTGCCAGCAGTGACACTAGCGGGACCTCTCATGGGCAGTACTTC